These T cell receptor beta chains were read from a single sample in a study of human T cells and chemical hapten exposure. TCRdb reprocessed the RACE reads with MiXCR, giving one entry per CDR3 protein. The sample lists some 110,000 distinct CDR3 sequences, 10% to 12% occurring once. The sequenced sample was whole blood, obtained in connection with sensitization to the hapten diphenylcyclopropenone (DPC). All receptors come from a woman aged 45-65 years with alopecia areata. Some clones in this sample may be carry-over from other donors' samples. Each CDR3 is given with its conserved first and last residue. D genes are given only for firm matches. Size values are once, few and many counts, or a class for expanded clones, and some rows have none.

abundance: .
v_gene: TRBV13
d_gene: .
j_gene: TRBJ2-2
CDR3nt: TGTGCCAGCAGCTCACAGGGTTACACCGGGGAGCTGTTTTTT
CDR3aa: CASSSQGYTGELFF

abundance: many
v_gene: TRBV7-9
d_gene: .
j_gene: TRBJ2-1
CDR3nt: TGTGCCAGCATCCATGTCTTAGCATCTCGTGAGCAGTTCTTC
CDR3aa: CASIHVLASREQFF

abundance: many
v_gene: TRBV7-2
d_gene: TRBD1
j_gene: TRBJ2-7
CDR3nt: TGTGCCAGCAGCTTCCCGACAGGGACCCTCTCCTACGAGCAGTACTTC
CDR3aa: CASSFPTGTLSYEQYF

abundance: many
v_gene: TRBV18
d_gene: .
j_gene: TRBJ1-3
CDR3nt: TGTGCCAGCTCACCATTCGCAGATGGAAACACCATATATTTT
CDR3aa: CASSPFADGNTIYF

abundance: few
v_gene: TRBV10-3
d_gene: .
j_gene: TRBJ2-7
CDR3nt: TGTGCCATCAGTAGACAGGTCCCCTCTGCATACGAGCAGTACTTC
CDR3aa: CAISRQVPSAYEQYF

abundance: few
v_gene: TRBV12-3/TRBV12-4
d_gene: .
j_gene: TRBJ1-3
CDR3nt: TGTGCCAGCAGTTTATCAGGGAGAGGAAACACCATATATTTT
CDR3aa: CASSLSGRGNTIYF

abundance: many
v_gene: TRBV9
d_gene: TRBD2
j_gene: TRBJ2-1
CDR3nt: TGTGCCAGCACGCCGGGAGGCGAGTCCAATGAGCAGTTCTTC
CDR3aa: CASTPGGESNEQFF

abundance: few
v_gene: TRBV7-3
d_gene: .
j_gene: TRBJ2-1
CDR3nt: TGTGCCAGCAGCTCGCAGGGGGGACTAGGCCACAATGAGCAGTTCTTC
CDR3aa: CASSSQGGLGHNEQFF

abundance: many
v_gene: TRBV20-1
d_gene: TRBD2
j_gene: TRBJ2-5
CDR3nt: TGCAGTGCTAGAGACCCGCGGGCTAGCGGGGGTCAAGAGACCCAGTACTTC
CDR3aa: CSARDPRASGGQETQYF

abundance: few
v_gene: TRBV6-1
d_gene: .
j_gene: TRBJ1-5
CDR3nt: TGTGCCAGCACCGAAACGGGGGGGAGAGGGCCCCAGCATTTT
CDR3aa: CASTETGGRGPQHF